Reported below is one TCR beta chain. Its cognate antigen has yet to be identified. No base-level quality is on record; no much larger clone is a single base apart. This specimen comes from a study of shared clonotypes between healthy human individuals (TCRdb year 2020). With respect to the entire study: The cohort comprised a couple of women and a few men aged 18 to 49 years. For each donor, CD4 naive and CD4 memory were each given three plates, CD8 naive was given two plates, and CD8 memory was given one plate. Blood TCR repertoires of a handful of healthy adults were deeply sequenced to estimate repertoire size and the extent of clonotype sharing between individuals. Libraries were prepared and TCR repertoires were sequenced by different laboratories using diverse techniques, in order to increase sequencing depth and limit assay-specific biases. Leukapheresis yielded between about 0.94 and 10 billion PBMCs per donor. The paper's findings and limits, for the study overall: Rarefaction of sorted-subset datasets indicated incomplete sequencing despite the large sequencing depth. Pairwise subsampling indicated that sequencing depth was expected to affect the degree of clonotype sharing among donors. Clonotypes shared by all four sorted-subset donors showed higher generation probabilities than non-shared clonotypes. Roughly 5% of naive CD4, around 4% of naive CD8, roughly 2.4% of memory CD4, and 0.4% of memory CD8 clonotypes were shared across several donors. Only blood was sampled, and tissue TCR repertoires likely differ from those in blood. Larger estimated clonotype richness was generally found for naive subsets than for memory subsets. The genetic and exposure-history diversity represented was limited by the small number of donors.

Trimming at the junction amounts to 5 bases on V and 1 base on J, and the germline ends lie 8 bases apart. The CDR3 runs 13 amino acids, cysteine and phenylalanine included. Of all the DNA, just the CDR3 is kept, 39 bases in frame from base 1. CDR1 SGHTA and CDR2 FQGNSA were looked up in the germline V gene. Using the deep immunoSEQ assay, TCR CDR3 regions were amplified from genomic DNA by multiplex PCR. For each cell subset, the extracted genomic DNA was distributed evenly across all wells of several immunoSEQ 96-well plates, and each plate served as one replicate. Each replicate PCR for sorted subsets received about 200 ng genomic DNA, equal to about 30,000 T cell genomes. The purified libraries were quantified using a Qubit 3.0 fluorometer, sized with a Bioanalyzer 2100, and then quantified again using the KAPA Library Quantification kit. A separate single-read 150-cycle Illumina NextSeq 550 flow cell was used to sequence each immunoSEQ 96-well plate. Turning to the authors' computational methods: Because the immunoSEQ output held only junctional sequences and lacked quality scores, the filtering could not match the filtering applied to full-length reads. Sequences were annotated with PyIR, a Python wrapper for IgBLAST v1.9, and V/J genes and CDR3 were assigned using IMGT germline references. Reads were filtered out if the reads had weak V/J assignments (E-value above 1e-6), no CDR3, stop codons, out-of-frame junctions, or ambiguous translated residues. V3J clonotypes were defined by identical inferred V gene, J gene, and CDR3 amino acid sequence. Percentage overlap between repertoires was computed as shared unique clonotypes divided by the size of the smaller repertoire. Repertoire richness was assessed with RTK rarefaction, the Chao1 estimator, and Recon v2.1 estimates of unobserved clonotypes. Generation probabilities were computed with OLGA for all TCRbeta clonotypes obtained by the gDNA method from several donors. TCRdb obtained this table from immuneACCESS and retained in-frame rearrangements with V and J assigned. These tables miss some clones; where compared with another copy, unresolved V genes account for less than half of the shortfall, and the remainder is unexplained. V and J calls and clone size are copied from that table; D and trimming were computed from the DNA. The sample profile shows about 2.4 million clones; 93% of them were found once. The ten most abundant clones make up roughly 0.39% of the sample.

Donors were healthy HIV-negative adults with no recently reported acute infections or vaccinations. Every donor was a Caucasian adult residing in Nashville, Tennessee, USA. CD4+ T cells were enriched by magnetic negative selection, after which naive cells were positively selected on CD45RA and the negative fraction was taken as the memory subset. After blood collection by leukapheresis, PBMCs were isolated using Ficoll-Histopaque density gradient centrifugation and then cryopreserved in the vapor phase of liquid nitrogen. Analytical flow cytometry was used to check the purity and quantity of every magnetically sorted T cell population. Each sorted fraction had its genomic DNA isolated and then quantified by UV absorbance on a Nanodrop 2000c.

Recombination linked TRBV7-2 to TRBJ1-1, with no D gene named confidently. Sequenced sample: naive CD4+ T cells from PBMCs. This specimen's cell subset or site label, interpreted: CD45RA+ positively selected. This clonotype originated in a man aged 18-30 years in good health. Some clones in this sample may be carry-over from other donors' samples. The DNA reads as follows: TGTGCCAGCAGCCAACACAAGAACACTGAAGCTTTCTTT. Translated, it reads CASSQHKNTEAFF.